The 13 T cell receptor beta chains below come from one sample, sequenced in a study of blood T cell repertoires in COVID-19. TCRdb's copy holds only in-frame clones and misses some; the assay was immunoSEQ multiplex PCR. The sample yields some 170,000 clones, about 92% seen once. Sequencing was carried out using peripheral blood. Every receptor here comes from a woman aged 55-69 years with COVID-19, enrolled during active disease.

This clone was recorded once. This sequence joins TRBV11-2 and TRBJ1-1; tentative D call: TRBD1 (6 bases). This CDR3 is built from 15 residues. V was shortened by 4 bases and J by 0 bases, with 12 bases between the two germline ends. Germline CDR1 is SGHAT and CDR2 is FQNNGV. This chain's CDR3 is CASSSRQALNTEAFF. The CDR3 DNA reads as TGTGCCAGCAGCTCCCGACAGGCCTTGAACACTGAAGCTTTCTTT.

Only one count was recorded for this clone. V and J are TRBV5-6 and TRBJ1-2; 7 bases are a match to TRBD1. There are 13 residues in the CDR3. With 5 bases clipped from V and 4 bases from J, the junction kept 5 bases outside the gene matches. Germline V lookup: CDR1 SGHDT, CDR2 YYEEEE. CDR3 sequence: CASSRDRVYGYTF. The CDR3 nucleotides read TGTGCCAGCAGTCGTGACAGGGTCTATGGCTACACCTTC.

The V and J genes are TRBV6-2 or TRBV6-3 and TRBJ1-6; TRBD1 matches at 9 bases. Losses at the gene ends were 0 bases for V and 0 bases for J; bases not matched to a gene: 0. The CDR3 is 17 amino acids. Looked up from germline, CDR1 is MNHEY and CDR2 is SVGEGT. The CDR3 here is CASSYSGQGSYNSPLHF. In nucleotides, the CDR3 is TGTGCCAGCAGTTACTCGGGACAGGGCTCCTATAATTCACCCCTCCACTTT.

V is TRBV30 and J is TRBJ2-2, with 9 bases identical to TRBD1. The CDR3 has 15 amino acids. CDR1 is GTSNPN, CDR2 SVGIG, per germline (reference sequence). V lost 7 bases and J lost 6; bases outside the gene matches: 12. The CDR3 loop is CAFLDRQGGAGELFF. The CDR3 coding sequence is TGTGCCTTTCTCGATCGACAGGGGGGCGCCGGGGAGCTGTTTTTT.

There are a few counts of this clone. The rearrangement uses TRBV7-9 and TRBJ1-1, with 8 nucleotides matching TRBD1. Germline V CDR1 and CDR2: SEHNR, FQNEAQ (reference sequence). CDR3 length: 15 residues. V trimming: 5 bases; J trimming: 0 bases; junction bases outside the gene matches: 5. CDR3 loop: CASSARQGMNTEAFF. In DNA form, the CDR3 reads TGTGCCAGCAGCGCCCGACAGGGGATGAACACTGAAGCTTTCTTT.

The V and J genes are TRBV6-2 or TRBV6-3 and TRBJ1-5; D is possibly TRBD1 (6 bases). V was pared by 1 base and J by 9 bases, with 16 bases between. The germline V gene encodes CDR1 MNHEY and CDR2 SVGEGT. The CDR3 length is 15 residues. DNA for the CDR3: TGTGCCAGCAGTTACTGGGACACCTCGGGTTGGCCCCAGCATTTT. This sequence encodes CASSYWDTSGWPQHF.

The chain links TRBV7-2 to TRBJ1-5; D unclear. CDR3 length: 14 residues. The V and J ends lost 1 base and 7 bases respectively, with 11 bases between them. CDR1 and CDR2 from the germline V gene are SGHTA and FQGNSA. CDR3 sequence (DNA): TGTGCCAGCAGCTTAGATCCGGGTAGGCAGCCCCAGCATTTT. Amino acids: CASSLDPGRQPQHF.

The chain uses TRBV12-3 or TRBV12-4 and TRBJ2-5, with D possibly being TRBD2 (6 bases). Trimming cost V 3 bases and J 5 bases, with 10 bases left between them. This CDR3 region has 13 residues. In nucleotides, the CDR3 is TGTGCCAGCAGTTTGGGGGGTAAGGAGACCCAGTACTTC. Translated, it gives CASSLGGKETQYF.

This chain uses TRBV10-3 with TRBJ2-2, with D maybe TRBD1 (6 bases). The CDR3 is 14 residues long. With 4 bases removed from V and 5 bases from J, the gap between germline ends came to 11 bases. The germline CDR1 and CDR2 sequences are ENHRY and SYGVKD. In nucleotides, the CDR3 is TGTGCCATCAGTGGACAGGTCCCGACCGGGGAGCTGTTTTTT. Translating it yields CAISGQVPTGELFF.

The chain is built from TRBV18 and TRBJ1-1; 10 positions agree with TRBD1. The CDR3 totals 15 residues. Germline-derived CDR1 and CDR2 are KGHSH and LQKENI. Germline trimming cut 3 bases from V and 3 bases from J; bases unmatched to any gene: 4. For the CDR3, the DNA is TGTGCCAGCTCACCGAGACAGGGGGCGCACACTGAAGCTTTCTTT. Translated, it gives CASSPRQGAHTEAFF.

The genes are TRBV7-2 and TRBJ2-7; 8 positions match TRBD2. J lost 4 bases, V lost 0 bases, and 2 bases had no gene match. The CDR3 sequence is 14 residues long. CDR1 SGHTA and CDR2 FQGNSA come from the germline V gene. CDR3 region: CASSLASGGYEQYF. The DNA for the CDR3 is TGTGCCAGCAGCTTAGCTTCGGGGGGGTACGAGCAGTACTTC.

This chain uses TRBV3-1 (or the pseudogene TRBV3-2) with TRBJ1-4, with 9 bases lining up with TRBD1. Germline trimming cut 3 bases from V and 5 bases from J; bases unmatched to any gene: 7. CDR3 length equals 16 residues. Germline V gene data show CDR1 as LGHDT and CDR2 as YNNKEL (reference sequence). The CDR3 sequence: CASSQPGDRVNEKLFF. In nucleotides, the CDR3 is TGTGCCAGCAGCCAGCCGGGGGACAGGGTAAATGAAAAACTGTTTTTT.

The rearrangement uses TRBV6-2 or TRBV6-3 and TRBJ2-2; D not certain. Deletions cut 2 bases from V and 3 bases from J, with 7 bases between. The CDR3 sequence is 14 residues long. Germline CDR1 and CDR2: MNHEY and SVGEGT. CDR3 amino acids: CASSYPPDTGELFF. The CDR3 region has the DNA TGTGCCAGCAGTTACCCCCCAGACACCGGGGAGCTGTTTTTT.